One and the same sample provided the 19 T cell receptor beta chains below, sequenced in a study. TCRdb ran MiXCR on the 5' RACE reads and lists one entry per CDR3 protein. This sample yields under 45,000 distinct CDR3 sequences, of which roughly 30% are seen a single time; just over 4% belongs to the top ten. Sequenced: tumor-infiltrating memory CD4+ T cells sorted from the breast tumor. Subset specified: memory CD4+ T cells, CD4+CD45RO+CD25-. Receptors originate from a female donor with breast cancer.

This chain joins TRBV9 and TRBJ2-1; 11 nucleotides line up with TRBD1. The germline V gene encodes CDR1 SGDLS and CDR2 YYNGEE. V lost 4 bases and J lost 2; bases outside the gene matches: 11. The CDR3 runs to 18 residues. The CDR3 bases are TGTGCCAGCAGCCCGCGGGACAGGGGGAGTTATACCTACAATGAGCAGTTCTTC. It specifies CASSPRDRGSYTYNEQFF.

Note on this clonotype: Being one base from a much bigger clone, this may be a read error. The conserved phenylalanine or tryptophan normally closing the CDR3 is absent here, so this likely arose from a read error. The rearrangement joins TRBV5-1 to TRBJ2-3; tentatively, D is TRBD2 (5 bases). CDR3 length equals 15 residues. V was clipped by 0 bases and J by 4 bases, with 12 bases between them. Germline CDR1 is SGHRS and CDR2 is YFSETQ. The CDR3: CASSLGLEGSDTQYL. CDR3 nucleotides: TGCGCCAGCAGCTTGGGCCTTGAGGGTTCAGATACGCAGTATCTT.

This clonotype showed up just a few times. The J gene is TRBJ1-2, the V gene TRBV12-3 or TRBV12-4, with unresolved D. Trimming removed 4 bases at V and 1 base at J, with 10 bases between. The CDR3 sequence is 14 residues long. In DNA, the CDR3 is TGTGCCAGCAGTTCTGCTCAAAATAACTATGGCTACACCTTC. Translated: CASSSAQNNYGYTF.

The chain links TRBV10-3 to TRBJ2-1, with 8 nucleotides matching TRBD1. The V segment lost 6 bases and the J segment 6 bases; nucleotides outside the gene matches: 7. CDR1 ENHRY and CDR2 SYGVKD come from the germline V gene. The length of the CDR3 is 14 residues. The CDR3 DNA reads as TGTGCCATCAGCTGGACAGGGTCGGGCAATGAGCAGTTCTTC. Translating gives CAISWTGSGNEQFF.

This rearrangement joins TRBV5-1 to TRBJ2-7, with TRBD2 identical over 7 bases. The CDR3 length is 15 residues. V shed 5 bases and J 0 bases; nucleotides not matched to a gene: 8. Germline V gene sequence: CDR1 SGHRS, CDR2 YFSETQ. CDR3 DNA sequence: TGCGCCAGCAGACAAAGGACTAGTATCTCCTACGAGCAGTACTTC. This encodes CASRQRTSISYEQYF.

The V gene is TRBV6-6, the J gene TRBJ1-2; D not resolved. Germline V lookup: CDR1 MNHNY, CDR2 SVGAGI (reference sequence). CDR3 length: 11 amino acids. Between the trimmed V and J ends, which lost 2 bases and 8 bases, there was a span of 6 bases. CDR3 protein: CASSYIWGYTF. CDR3 DNA: TGTGCCAGCAGTTACATTTGGGGCTACACCTTC.

The chain employs TRBV7-9 and TRBJ1-2; no reliable D call. The CDR3 is 14 residues long. Trimming left V 1 base short and J 2 bases short, with 8 bases between. Germline V gene lookup returns CDR1 SEHNR and CDR2 FQNEAQ (reference sequence). The CDR3 sequence: CASSLESSNYGYTF. For the CDR3, the DNA is TGTGCCAGCAGCTTAGAGAGCTCAAACTATGGCTACACCTTC.

Remarks on this clonotype: A much larger clone sits a single nucleotide away, making a read error possible. The genes are TRBV12-3 or TRBV12-4 and TRBJ1-5; weak D call: TRBD1 (5 bases). The CDR3 extends over 14 amino acids. CDR3 sequence (DNA): TGTGCCAGCAACCCGGGCAGGGAAGGCCAGCCCCGGCATTTT. Its translation is CASNPGREGQPRHF.

In its sample, this clonotype was seen a few times. The chain combines TRBV6-1 with TRBJ2-7; D could derive from TRBD1 or TRBD2 (5 bases each). Germline CDR1 is MNHNS and CDR2 is SASEGT. The CDR3 loop spans 13 amino acids. Trimming pared 7 bases from V and 7 bases from J, leaving 17 bases between. CDR3 sequence reads: CASTTGTWGEQYF. CDR3 coding DNA: TGTGCCAGCACCACCGGGACGTGGGGAGAGCAGTACTTC.

Details on this clonotype: It may be a read error: a sequence one base away is much more abundant. The chain couples TRBV20-1 to TRBJ2-7; D gene ambiguous. This CDR3 is 16 amino acids long. Germline CDR1 DFQATT, CDR2 SNEGSKA (reference sequence). V lost 5 bases to trimming and J lost 1 base, with 21 bases between them. CDR3 nucleotide sequence: TGCAGTGCTGGAAAACCCCCGGGCAGATCATCCTACGAGCAGTACTTC. The encoded protein is CSAGKPPGRSSYEQYF.

V usage is TRBV3-1 and J usage is TRBJ1-2; D gene uncertain. V lost 4 bases to trimming and J lost 1 base, with 7 bases between them. CDR1 LGHDT and CDR2 YNNKEL come from the germline V gene (reference sequence). The CDR3 runs 13 residues. This chain's CDR3 is CASSRAFNYGYTF. CDR3 nucleotides: TGTGCCAGCAGCCGTGCGTTTAACTATGGCTACACCTTC.

This clonotype appeared many times. The rearrangement uses TRBV20-1 and TRBJ2-7, with D possibly being TRBD1 or TRBD2 (5 bases each). The V and J ends lost 3 bases and 7 bases respectively, with 13 bases between them. Germline V CDR1 and CDR2: DFQATT, SNEGSKA (reference sequence). The CDR3 has 12 residues. CDR3 loop: CSARGVAEEQYF. The DNA of the CDR3 is TGCAGTGCTAGGGGGGTGGCGGAGGAGCAGTACTTC.

This clonotype has a count of ten or more. The genes are TRBV5-1 and TRBJ2-7, with 8 bases lining up with TRBD1. Germline values: CDR1 SGHRS, CDR2 YFSETQ. V shed 3 bases and J 3 bases; nucleotides not matched to a gene: 8. The CDR3 is made up of 15 amino acids. CDR3 sequence: CASSSRQGIRYEQYF. DNA of the CDR3: TGCGCCAGCAGCTCCCGACAGGGGATCCGCTACGAGCAGTACTTC.

The chain combines TRBV27 with TRBJ2-7; D is uncertain. There are 14 residues in the CDR3. CDR1 is MNHEY, CDR2 SMNVEV, per germline (reference sequence). V lost 3 bases to trimming and J lost 6 bases, with 15 bases between them. CDR3 region: CASSLKRLSGEQYF. CDR3 DNA sequence: TGTGCCAGCAGTTTGAAAAGGTTGAGTGGCGAGCAGTACTTC.

Turning to this clonotype: This may stem from a read error, because a much larger clone lies one nucleotide away. The rearrangement uses TRBV6-5 and TRBJ2-5; D is perhaps TRBD2 (5 bases). Germline V gene sequence: CDR1 MNHEY, CDR2 SVGAGI. This CDR3 comprises 15 residues. Trimming cost V 5 bases and J 2 bases, with 15 bases left between them. CDR3 sequence reads: CASSDGVSEQETQYF. DNA for the CDR3: TGTGCCAGCAGTGACGGGGTCTCGGAACAAGAGACCCAGTACTTC.

This clonotype was seen at least ten times. CDR3: CASSLGNEQFF. Written as DNA, the CDR3 is TGTGCCAGCAGTTTGGGTAATGAGCAGTTCTTC. The J gene is TRBJ2-1, the V gene TRBV27; no definite D call. This CDR3 is 11 amino acids long. Germline V gene sequence: CDR1 MNHEY, CDR2 SMNVEV (reference sequence). V lost 3 bases and J 7 bases, leaving 4 bases between the germline ends.

The genes are TRBV7-9 and TRBJ2-1, with TRBD1 matching over 9 bases. Looked up from germline, CDR1 is SEHNR and CDR2 is FQNEAQ (reference sequence). J lost 10 bases, V lost 5 bases, and 12 bases had no gene match. This CDR3 spans 15 amino acids. In DNA form, the CDR3 reads TGTGCCAGCAGCCCCCGATACCGACAGGGGGTCGAGCAGTTCTTC. Its translation: CASSPRYRQGVEQFF.

This clonotype was observed a few times. The chain couples TRBV12-3 or TRBV12-4 to TRBJ2-7, with D perhaps matching TRBD1 or TRBD2 (5 bases each). V lost 5 bases, J lost 4 bases, and 15 bases lay in between. This CDR3 has 14 amino acids. CDR3 sequence reads: CASSTRAPGYEQYF. As DNA, the CDR3 is TGTGCCAGCAGTACTAGGGCCCCAGGGTACGAGCAGTACTTC.

This chain joins TRBV6-1 and TRBJ2-7; D might be TRBD1 (6 bases). This CDR3 has 11 amino acids. Trimming left V 3 bases short and J 11 bases short, with 11 bases between. Germline assignment: CDR1 MNHNS and CDR2 SASEGT. The CDR3, as DNA: TGTGCCAGCAGTGAGTGGGGGCGGGAGTACTTC. This translates into CASSEWGREYF.